This entry describes one TCR beta chain. By flow cytometry, patients selected for sequencing had shown an expansion of CD8+CD57+ cells. This entry belongs to a study of CD8+CD57+ T cells in acquired aplastic anemia. The wider study: Sorted CD4+ plus CD8+ cells gave DNA averaging 3.2 ug.

TCR beta VDJ and CDR3 were profiled, and genomic DNA was the template. TCRdb analysed the reads with MiXCR anew, one entry per CDR3 protein. The table has approximately 260,000 distinct CDR3 sequences, about 80% seen once. This CDR3 has 15 residues. The V segment lost 1 base and the J segment 6 bases; nucleotides outside the gene matches: 7. Germline V gene lookup returns CDR1 SNHLY and CDR2 FYNNEI. This clonotype was obtained from a human donor with aplastic anemia. Specimen: sorted CD4+, CD8+, or CD8+CD57+ T cells (not recorded which) from PBMCs. This rearrangement joins TRBV2 to TRBJ2-3; 7 nucleotides agree with TRBD1. CDR3 region: CASSEVEGAGDTQYF. The CDR3 region has the DNA TGTGCCAGCAGTGAAGTTGAGGGGGCAGGGGATACGCAGTATTTT. The full variable domain, completed using reference TRBV2 and TRBJ2-3, is EPEVTQTPSHQVTQMGQEVILRCVPISNHLYFYWYRQILGQKVEFLVSFYNNEISEKSEIFDDQFSVERPDGSNFTLKIRSTKLEDSAMYFCASSEVEGAGDTQYFGPGTRLTVL.